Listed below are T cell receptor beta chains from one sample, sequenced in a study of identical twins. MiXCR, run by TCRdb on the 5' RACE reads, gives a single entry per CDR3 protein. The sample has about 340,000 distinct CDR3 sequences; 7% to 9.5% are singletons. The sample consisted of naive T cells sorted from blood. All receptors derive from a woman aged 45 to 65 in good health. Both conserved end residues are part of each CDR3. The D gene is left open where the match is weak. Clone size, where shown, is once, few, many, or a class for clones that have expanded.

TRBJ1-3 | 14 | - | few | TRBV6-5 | CASGRGFFGNTIYF | TGTGCCAGCGGTCGGGGATTCTTCGGAAACACCATATATTTT
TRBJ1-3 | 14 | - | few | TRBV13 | CASSETGSGNTIYF | TGTGCCAGCAGCGAGACAGGATCTGGAAACACCATATATTTT
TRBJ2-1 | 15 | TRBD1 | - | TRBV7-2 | CASSSFGGQDIWQFF | TGTGCCAGCAGCTCTTTCGGGGGACAGGATATTTGGCAGTTCTTC
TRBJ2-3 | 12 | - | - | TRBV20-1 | CSATRSTDTQYF | TGCAGTGCCACCCGAAGCACAGATACGCAGTATTTT
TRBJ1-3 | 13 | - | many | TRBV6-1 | CASSLTDGNTIYF | TGTGCCAGCAGTCTGACGGACGGAAACACCATATATTTT
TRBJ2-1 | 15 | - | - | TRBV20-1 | CSARDWTGLESEQFF | TGCAGTGCTAGAGATTGGACGGGACTGGAGTCGGAGCAGTTCTTC
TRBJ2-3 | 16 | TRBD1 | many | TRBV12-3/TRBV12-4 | CASSHHRGLGTDTQYF | TGTGCCAGCAGCCACCACAGGGGATTGGGCACAGATACGCAGTATTTT
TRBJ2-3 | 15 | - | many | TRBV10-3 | CAISESSRGSDTQYF | TGTGCCATCAGTGAGTCGTCTCGGGGTAGTGATACGCAGTATTTT
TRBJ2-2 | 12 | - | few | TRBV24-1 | CATSELAGELFF | TGTGCCACCAGTGAACTAGCCGGGGAGCTGTTTTTT
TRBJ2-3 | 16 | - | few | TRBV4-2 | CASSQGDGLSTDTQYF | TGTGCCAGCAGCCAAGGTGATGGCCTCAGCACAGATACGCAGTATTTT
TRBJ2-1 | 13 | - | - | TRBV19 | CASSIGGWNEQFF | TGTGCCAGTAGTATTGGGGGATGGAATGAGCAGTTCTTC
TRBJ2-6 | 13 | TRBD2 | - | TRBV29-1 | CSAGGSGANVLTF | TGCAGCGCCGGGGGGTCTGGGGCCAACGTCCTGACTTTC
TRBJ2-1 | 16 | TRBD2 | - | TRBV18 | CASSPEGLAGNDDQFF | TGTGCCAGCTCACCAGAGGGACTAGCGGGAAACGATGATCAGTTCTTC
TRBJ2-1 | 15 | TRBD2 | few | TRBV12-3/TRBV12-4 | CASSAPGLAYNEQFF | TGTGCCAGCAGTGCCCCGGGACTAGCGTACAATGAGCAGTTCTTC
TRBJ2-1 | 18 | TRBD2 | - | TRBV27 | CASSLFPSGSPSYNEQFF | TGTGCCAGCAGTTTATTTCCTAGCGGGAGCCCATCCTACAATGAGCAGTTCTTC
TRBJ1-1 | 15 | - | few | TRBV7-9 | CASSSWSLEVPEAFF | TGTGCCAGCAGCTCCTGGTCCTTGGAGGTGCCTGAAGCTTTCTTT
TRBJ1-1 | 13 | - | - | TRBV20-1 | CSAHLAGAPPAFF | TGCAGTGCCCACCTCGCGGGGGCCCCTCCTGCTTTCTTT
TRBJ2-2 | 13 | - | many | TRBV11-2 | CASSLDLGGELFF | TGTGCCAGCAGCTTAGATCTGGGCGGGGAGCTGTTTTTT
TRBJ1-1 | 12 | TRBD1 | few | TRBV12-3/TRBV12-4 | CASSQGTGRAFF | TGTGCCAGCAGTCAAGGGACAGGACGGGCTTTCTTT
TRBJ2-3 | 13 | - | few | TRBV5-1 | CASSTTSTDTQYF | TGCGCCAGCAGCACCACTAGCACAGATACGCAGTATTTT
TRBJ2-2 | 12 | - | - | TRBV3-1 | CASSQDDGELFF | TGTGCCAGCAGCCAAGATGACGGGGAGCTGTTTTTT
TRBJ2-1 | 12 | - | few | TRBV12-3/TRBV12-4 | CASSLRTHEQFF | TGTGCCAGCAGTTTACGGACCCATGAGCAGTTCTTC
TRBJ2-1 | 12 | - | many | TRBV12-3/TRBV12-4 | CATRYETSVKFF | TGTGCCACTCGCTATGAGACTTCAGTCAAGTTCTTC
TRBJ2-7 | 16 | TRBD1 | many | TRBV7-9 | CASSPRAGTGTYEQYF | TGTGCCAGCAGCCCCCGGGCGGGGACAGGGACCTACGAGCAGTACTTC
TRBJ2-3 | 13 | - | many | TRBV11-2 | CAIGGFGTDTQYF | TGTGCCATCGGAGGGTTCGGCACAGATACGCAGTATTTT
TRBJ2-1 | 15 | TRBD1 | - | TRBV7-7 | CASSLAPTGLDEQFF | TGTGCCAGCAGCTTAGCGCCGACAGGGTTGGATGAGCAGTTCTTC
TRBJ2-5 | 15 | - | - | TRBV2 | CASRASGLKAETQYF | TGTGCCAGCAGAGCCTCAGGGTTAAAGGCAGAGACCCAGTACTTC
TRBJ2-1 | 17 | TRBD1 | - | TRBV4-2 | CASSLRGLGQGANEQFF | TGTGCCAGCAGCCTCCGGGGTCTGGGACAGGGGGCCAATGAGCAGTTCTTC
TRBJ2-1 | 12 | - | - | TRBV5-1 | CASSLSAVEQFF | TGCGCCAGCAGCTTGAGTGCCGTTGAGCAGTTCTTC
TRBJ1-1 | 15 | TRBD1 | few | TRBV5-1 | CASSSNRGADAPAFF | TGCGCCAGCAGCTCAAACAGGGGGGCTGATGCCCCAGCTTTCTTT
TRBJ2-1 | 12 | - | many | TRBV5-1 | CASSLGSVEQFF | TGCGCCAGCAGCTTGGGTAGCGTCGAGCAGTTCTTC
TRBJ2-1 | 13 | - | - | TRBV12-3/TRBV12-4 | CASSLVMPREQFF | TGTGCCAGCAGTTTAGTCATGCCTAGGGAGCAGTTCTTC
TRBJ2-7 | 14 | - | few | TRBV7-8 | CASSLLDSSYEQYF | TGTGCCAGCAGCTTATTGGACAGCTCCTACGAGCAGTACTTC
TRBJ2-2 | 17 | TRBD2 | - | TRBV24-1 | CATSDSPGLALAGELFF | TGTGCCACCAGTGATTCACCGGGACTAGCGCTGGCCGGGGAGCTGTTTTTT
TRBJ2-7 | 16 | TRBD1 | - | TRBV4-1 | CASSPSPGQGSYEQYF | TGCGCCAGCAGCCCAAGTCCGGGACAGGGTTCCTACGAGCAGTACTTC
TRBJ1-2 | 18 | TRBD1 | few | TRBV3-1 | CASSQDRSGTGRGYGYTF | TGTGCCAGCAGCCAAGATCGGAGTGGGACAGGGAGGGGCTATGGCTACACCTTC
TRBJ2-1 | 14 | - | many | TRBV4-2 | CASSQDAGYNEQFF | TGTGCCAGCAGCCAAGATGCAGGCTACAATGAGCAGTTCTTC
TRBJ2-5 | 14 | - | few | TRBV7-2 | CASSQLTGSETQYF | TGTGCCAGCAGCCAATTAACAGGGTCGGAGACCCAGTACTTC
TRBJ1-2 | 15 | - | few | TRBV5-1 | CASSSRGRAGDGYTF | TGCGCCAGCAGCTCGCGTGGTCGGGCGGGTGATGGCTACACCTTC
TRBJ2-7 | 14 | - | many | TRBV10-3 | CAISDGQGVLEQYF | TGTGCCATCAGTGACGGCCAGGGTGTTCTCGAGCAGTACTTC
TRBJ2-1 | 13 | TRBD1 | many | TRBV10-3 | CAISRTGFDEQFF | TGTGCCATCAGTCGGACAGGGTTCGATGAGCAGTTCTTC
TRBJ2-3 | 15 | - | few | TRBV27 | CATASAGQGTDTQYF | TGTGCCACCGCATCAGCGGGACAGGGCACAGATACGCAGTATTTT
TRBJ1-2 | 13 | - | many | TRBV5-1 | CASSLARNYGYTF | TGCGCCAGCAGCTTGGCCCGCAACTATGGCTACACCTTC
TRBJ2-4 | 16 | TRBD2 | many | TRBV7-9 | CASSHPSGSSKNIQYF | TGTGCCAGCAGCCATCCTAGCGGGAGTTCCAAAAACATTCAGTACTTC
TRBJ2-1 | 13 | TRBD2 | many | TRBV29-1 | CSGGRVDDNEQFF | TGCAGCGGCGGGAGGGTCGACGACAATGAGCAGTTCTTC
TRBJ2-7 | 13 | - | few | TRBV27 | CASSLSGNYEQYF | TGTGCCAGCAGTTTATCTGGGAACTACGAGCAGTACTTC
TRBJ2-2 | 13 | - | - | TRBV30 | CAWSVQAGGELFF | TGTGCCTGGAGTGTACAGGCGGGCGGGGAGCTGTTTTTT
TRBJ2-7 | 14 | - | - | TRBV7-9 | CASSPPSTAYEQYF | TGTGCCAGCAGCCCTCCGAGTACAGCCTACGAGCAGTACTTC
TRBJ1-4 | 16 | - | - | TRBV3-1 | CASSQFLGQTNEKLFF | TGTGCCAGCAGCCAATTTTTGGGTCAAACTAATGAAAAACTGTTTTTT
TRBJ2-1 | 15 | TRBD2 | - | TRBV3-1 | CASSQSAGGYNEQFF | TGTGCCAGCAGCCAATCAGCGGGAGGGTACAATGAGCAGTTCTTC
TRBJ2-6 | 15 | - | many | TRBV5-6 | CASSLSPSGANVLTF | TGTGCCAGCAGCTTGAGCCCCTCTGGGGCCAACGTCCTGACTTTC
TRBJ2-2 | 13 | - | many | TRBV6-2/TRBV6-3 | CASSEALTGELFF | TGTGCCAGCAGCGAAGCCCTTACCGGGGAGCTGTTTTTT
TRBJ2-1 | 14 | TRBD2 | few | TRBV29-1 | CSVDPAGVSNEQFF | TGCAGCGTTGACCCAGCGGGAGTTAGTAATGAGCAGTTCTTC
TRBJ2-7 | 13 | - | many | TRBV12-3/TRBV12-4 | CASSPTGYHEQYF | TGTGCCAGCAGTCCAACAGGGTACCACGAGCAGTACTTC
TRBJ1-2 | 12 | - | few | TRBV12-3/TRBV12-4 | CASSWAPYGYTF | TGTGCCAGCAGCTGGGCCCCCTATGGCTACACCTTC
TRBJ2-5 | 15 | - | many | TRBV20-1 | CSEGTIETPQETQYF | TGCAGTGAGGGGACCATCGAAACACCACAAGAGACCCAGTACTTC
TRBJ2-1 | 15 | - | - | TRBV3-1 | CASSQDPATYNEQFF | TGTGCCAGCAGCCAAGACCCGGCGACCTACAATGAGCAGTTCTTC
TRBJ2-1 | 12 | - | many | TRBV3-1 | CASSQGAYQQFF | TGTGCCAGCAGCCAGGGGGCGTACCAGCAGTTCTTC
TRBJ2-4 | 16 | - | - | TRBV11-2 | CASSPGPILAKNIQYF | TGTGCCAGCAGCCCGGGCCCTATTTTGGCCAAAAACATTCAGTACTTC
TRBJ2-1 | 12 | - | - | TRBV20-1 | CSALARADEQFF | TGCAGTGCGTTAGCACGGGCAGATGAGCAGTTCTTC